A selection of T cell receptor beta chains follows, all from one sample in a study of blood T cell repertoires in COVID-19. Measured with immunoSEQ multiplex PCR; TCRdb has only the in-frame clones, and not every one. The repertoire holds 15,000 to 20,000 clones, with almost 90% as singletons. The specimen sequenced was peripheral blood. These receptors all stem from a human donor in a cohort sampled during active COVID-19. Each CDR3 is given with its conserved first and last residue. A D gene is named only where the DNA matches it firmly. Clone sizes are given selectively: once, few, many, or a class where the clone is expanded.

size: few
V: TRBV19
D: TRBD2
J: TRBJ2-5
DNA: TGTGCCAGTAGTGGGACGAGAACTAGCGCAGGGGAGACCCAGTACTTC
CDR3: CASSGTRTSAGETQYF

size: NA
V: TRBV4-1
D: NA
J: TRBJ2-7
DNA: TGCGCCAGCAGCCAAGGAAACAGGGTACCGGGCGAGCAGTACTTC
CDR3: CASSQGNRVPGEQYF

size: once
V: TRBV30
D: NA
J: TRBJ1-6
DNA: TGTGCCTGGAGTCCAATAGAGAATTCACCCCTCCACTTT
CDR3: CAWSPIENSPLHF

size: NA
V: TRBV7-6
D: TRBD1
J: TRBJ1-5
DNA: TGTGCCAGCAGCCCCCGCTACAGGGGGCGAGATCAGCCCCAGCATTTT
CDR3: CASSPRYRGRDQPQHF

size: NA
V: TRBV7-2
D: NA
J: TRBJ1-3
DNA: TGTGCCAGCAGCTTAACCCTCGGCTCTGGAAACACCATATATTTT
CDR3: CASSLTLGSGNTIYF

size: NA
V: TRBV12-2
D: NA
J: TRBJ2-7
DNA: TGTGCAAGTCGCTTAGAGGGGGACGAGCAGTACTTC
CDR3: CASRLEGDEQYF

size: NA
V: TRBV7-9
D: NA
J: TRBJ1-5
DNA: TGTGCCAGCACGCGTGGGGACTACAATCAGCCCCAGCATTTT
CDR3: CASTRGDYNQPQHF

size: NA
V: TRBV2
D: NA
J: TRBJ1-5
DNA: TGTGCCAGCAGTGGGGGGCCGGGGTATCAGCCCCAGCATTTT
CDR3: CASSGGPGYQPQHF

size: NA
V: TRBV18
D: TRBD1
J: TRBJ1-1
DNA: TGTGCCAGCTCACCCTCGACAGGGGCCAAGAACACTGAAGCTTTCTTT
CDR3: CASSPSTGAKNTEAFF

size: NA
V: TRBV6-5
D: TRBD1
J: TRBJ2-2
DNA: TGTGCCAGCAGTTACCCCGGGACAGGGGTTGGGGAGCTGTTTTTT
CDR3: CASSYPGTGVGELFF

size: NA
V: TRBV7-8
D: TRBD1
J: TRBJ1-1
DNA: TGTGCCAGCAGCACACGTTTGACAGGGGGCTTGACTGAAGCTTTCTTT
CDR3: CASSTRLTGGLTEAFF

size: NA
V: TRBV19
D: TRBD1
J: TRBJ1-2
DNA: TGTGCCAGTAGTATACTCGGGACAGGGACTAACTATGGCTACACCTTC
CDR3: CASSILGTGTNYGYTF

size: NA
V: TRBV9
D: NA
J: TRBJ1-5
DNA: TGTGCCAGCAGCGTTTCGTGGGACACCCTCCCCAATCAGCCCCAGCATTTT
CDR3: CASSVSWDTLPNQPQHF

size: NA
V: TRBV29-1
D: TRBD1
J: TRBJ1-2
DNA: TGCAGCGTTTCGAAAACAACAGGGGTGGTCTATGGCTACACCTTC
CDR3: CSVSKTTGVVYGYTF

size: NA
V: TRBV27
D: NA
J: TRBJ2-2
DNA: TGTGCCAGCAGTTTAATCTACACCGGGGAGCTGTTTTTT
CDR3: CASSLIYTGELFF